This TCR beta chain was identified in a study of blood T cell repertoires in COVID-19. Assay used: immunoSEQ multiplex PCR; TCRdb lists only in-frame clones, some missing. Among about 230,000 clones listed, 85% to 90% were seen once. The CDR3 is made up of 17 amino acids. V shed 1 base and J 2 bases; nucleotides not matched to a gene: 6. CDR1 is PRHDT, CDR2 FYEKMQ, per germline (reference sequence). Sequenced: peripheral blood. The rearrangement uses TRBV13 and TRBJ2-3; 10 bases match TRBD2. This receptor was taken from a man younger than 40 with COVID-19, enrolled during active disease. The CDR3 DNA sequence: TGTGCCAGCAGCTTAGTGAAGCGGGAGGGCCTCACAGATACGCAGTATTTT. This sequence encodes CASSLVKREGLTDTQYF.